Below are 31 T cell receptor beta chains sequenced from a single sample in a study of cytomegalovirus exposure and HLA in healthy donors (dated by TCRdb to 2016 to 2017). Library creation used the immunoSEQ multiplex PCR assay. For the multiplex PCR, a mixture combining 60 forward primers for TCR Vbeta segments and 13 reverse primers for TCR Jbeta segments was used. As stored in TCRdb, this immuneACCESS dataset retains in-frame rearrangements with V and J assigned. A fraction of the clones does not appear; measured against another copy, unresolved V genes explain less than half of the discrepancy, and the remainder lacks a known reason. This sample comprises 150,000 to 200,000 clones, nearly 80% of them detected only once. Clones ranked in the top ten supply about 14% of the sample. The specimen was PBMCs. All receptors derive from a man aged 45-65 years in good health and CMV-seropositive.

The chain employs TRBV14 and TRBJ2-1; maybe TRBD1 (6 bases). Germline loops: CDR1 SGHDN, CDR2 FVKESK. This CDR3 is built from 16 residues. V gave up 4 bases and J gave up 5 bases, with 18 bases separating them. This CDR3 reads CASSLFGRTENNEQFF. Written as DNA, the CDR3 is TGTGCCAGCAGCCTGTTTGGTAGGACAGAGAACAATGAGCAGTTCTTC.

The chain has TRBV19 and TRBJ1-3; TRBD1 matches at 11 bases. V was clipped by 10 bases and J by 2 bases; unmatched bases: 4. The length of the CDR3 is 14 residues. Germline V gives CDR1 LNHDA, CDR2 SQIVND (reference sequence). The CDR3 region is CAIGQGAAGNTIYF. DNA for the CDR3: TGTGCCATTGGACAGGGGGCAGCTGGAAACACCATATATTTT.

CDR3 region: CASSLSRETYEQYF. In DNA form, the CDR3 reads TGTGCCAGCAGTTTATCCAGGGAAACCTACGAGCAGTACTTC. The chain combines TRBV27 with TRBJ2-7, with a weak D call TRBD1 (5 bases). The V end lost 0 bases, the J end lost 2 bases, and 8 bases lay between the germline ends. Germline V gene lookup returns CDR1 MNHEY and CDR2 SMNVEV (reference sequence). The CDR3 covers 14 residues.

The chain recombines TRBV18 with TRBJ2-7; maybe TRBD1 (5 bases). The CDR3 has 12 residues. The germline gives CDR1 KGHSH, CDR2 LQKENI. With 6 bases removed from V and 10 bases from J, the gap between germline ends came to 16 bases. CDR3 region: CASSRTGDPQYF. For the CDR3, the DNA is TGTGCCAGCTCCCGAACAGGAGATCCACAGTACTTC.

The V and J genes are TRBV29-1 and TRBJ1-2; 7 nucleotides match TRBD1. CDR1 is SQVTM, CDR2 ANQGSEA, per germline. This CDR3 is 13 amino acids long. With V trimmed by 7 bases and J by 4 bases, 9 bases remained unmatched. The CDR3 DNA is TGCAGCGATGTCGCGGGACAGTTCTATGGCTACACCTTC. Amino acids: CSDVAGQFYGYTF.

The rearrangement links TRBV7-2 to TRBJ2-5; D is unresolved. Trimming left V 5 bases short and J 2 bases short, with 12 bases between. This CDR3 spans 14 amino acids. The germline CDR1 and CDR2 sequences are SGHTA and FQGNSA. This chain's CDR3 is CASSLTVIQETQYF. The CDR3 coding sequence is TGTGCCAGCAGCCTCACAGTGATACAAGAGACCCAGTACTTC.

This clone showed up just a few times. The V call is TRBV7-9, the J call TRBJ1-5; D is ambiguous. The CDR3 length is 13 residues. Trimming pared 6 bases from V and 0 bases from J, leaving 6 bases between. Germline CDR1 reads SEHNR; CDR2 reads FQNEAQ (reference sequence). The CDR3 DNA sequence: TGTGCCAGCAGTCCTAATAGCAATCAGCCCCAGCATTTT. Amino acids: CASSPNSNQPQHF.

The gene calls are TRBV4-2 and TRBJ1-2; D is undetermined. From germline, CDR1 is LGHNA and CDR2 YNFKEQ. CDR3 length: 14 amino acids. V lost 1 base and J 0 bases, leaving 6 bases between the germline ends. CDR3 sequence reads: CASSQVNTNYGYTF. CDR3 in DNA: TGTGCCAGCAGCCAAGTAAATACTAACTATGGCTACACCTTC.

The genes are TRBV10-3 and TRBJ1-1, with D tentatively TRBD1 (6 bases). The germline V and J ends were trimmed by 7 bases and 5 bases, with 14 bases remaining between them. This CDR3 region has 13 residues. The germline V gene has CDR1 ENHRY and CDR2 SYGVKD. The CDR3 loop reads CAITHRERTEAFF. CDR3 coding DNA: TGTGCCATCACCCACAGGGAGCGAACTGAAGCTTTCTTT.

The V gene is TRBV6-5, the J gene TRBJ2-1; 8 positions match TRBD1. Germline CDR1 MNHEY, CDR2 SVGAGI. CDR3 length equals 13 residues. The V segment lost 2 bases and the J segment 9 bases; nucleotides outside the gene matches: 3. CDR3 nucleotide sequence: TGTGCCAGCAGTTACACTCAGGGGGCTGAGCAGTTCTTC. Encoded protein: CASSYTQGAEQFF.

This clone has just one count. The CDR3, as DNA: TGTGCCAGCAGGAGGGGGCGCGATGGCTACACCTTC. Translated: CASRRGRDGYTF. The gene calls are TRBV6-5 and TRBJ1-2; 7 nucleotides match TRBD1. Germline CDR1 and CDR2: MNHEY and SVGAGI. This CDR3 region has 12 residues. The junction had 4 bases not matched to a gene; V was cut back by 6 bases and J by 6 bases.

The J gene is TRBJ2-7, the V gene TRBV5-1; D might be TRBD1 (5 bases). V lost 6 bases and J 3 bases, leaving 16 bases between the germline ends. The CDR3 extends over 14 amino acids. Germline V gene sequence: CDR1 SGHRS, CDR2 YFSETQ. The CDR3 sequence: CASTLVAGLYEQYF. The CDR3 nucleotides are TGCGCCAGCACCCTGGTGGCAGGGCTCTACGAGCAGTACTTC.

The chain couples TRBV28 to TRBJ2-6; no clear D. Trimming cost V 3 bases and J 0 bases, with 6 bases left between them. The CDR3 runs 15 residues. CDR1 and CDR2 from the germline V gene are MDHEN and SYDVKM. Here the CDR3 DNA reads TGTGCCAGCAGTTTTAGTAGCTCTGGGGCCAACGTCCTGACTTTC. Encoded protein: CASSFSSSGANVLTF.

CDR3 in DNA: TGTGCCAGCAGCTTAGGGGGCCCCTACGAGCAGTACTTC. Its translation: CASSLGGPYEQYF. The rearrangement joins TRBV11-2 to TRBJ2-7; possibly TRBD1 for D (5 bases). The CDR3 covers 13 residues. V was cut by 1 base and J by 2 bases, with 6 bases left in between. The V gene's germline CDR1 is SGHAT and CDR2 FQNNGV.

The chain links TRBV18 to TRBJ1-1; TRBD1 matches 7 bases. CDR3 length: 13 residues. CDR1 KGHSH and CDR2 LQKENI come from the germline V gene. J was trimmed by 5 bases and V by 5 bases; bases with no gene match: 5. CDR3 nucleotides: TGTGCCAGCTCAGAACAGGGGAGGACTGAAGCTTTCTTT. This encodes CASSEQGRTEAFF.

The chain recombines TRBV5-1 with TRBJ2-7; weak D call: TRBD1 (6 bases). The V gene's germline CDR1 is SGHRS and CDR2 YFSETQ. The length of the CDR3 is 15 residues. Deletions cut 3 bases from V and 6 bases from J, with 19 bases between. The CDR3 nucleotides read TGCGCCAGCAGCTCCGGGACACACAAGGGGTCCGAGCAGTACTTC. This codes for CASSSGTHKGSEQYF.

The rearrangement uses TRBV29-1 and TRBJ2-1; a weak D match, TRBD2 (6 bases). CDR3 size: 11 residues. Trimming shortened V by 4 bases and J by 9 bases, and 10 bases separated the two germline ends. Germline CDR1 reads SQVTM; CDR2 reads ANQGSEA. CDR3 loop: CSVGRAGEQFF. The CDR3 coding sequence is TGCAGCGTTGGGAGGGCAGGTGAGCAGTTCTTC.

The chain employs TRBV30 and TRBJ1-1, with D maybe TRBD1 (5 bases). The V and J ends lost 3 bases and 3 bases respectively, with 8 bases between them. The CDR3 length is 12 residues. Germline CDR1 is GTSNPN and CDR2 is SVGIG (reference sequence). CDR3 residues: CAWRGGDTEAFF. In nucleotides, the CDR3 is TGTGCCTGGAGAGGAGGGGACACTGAAGCTTTCTTT. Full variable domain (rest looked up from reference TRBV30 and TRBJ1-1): SQTIHQWPATLVQPVGSPLSLECTVEGTSNPNLYWYRQAAGRGLQLLFYSVGIGQISSEVPQNLSASRPQDRQFILSSKKLLLSDSGFYLCAWRGGDTEAFFGQGTRLTVV.

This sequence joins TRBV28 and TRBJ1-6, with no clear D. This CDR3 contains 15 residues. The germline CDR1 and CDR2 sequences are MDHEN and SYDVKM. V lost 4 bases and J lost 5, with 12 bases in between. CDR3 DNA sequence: TGTGCCAGCAGTTACCGGACTAGGAATAATTCACCCCTCCACTTT. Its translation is CASSYRTRNNSPLHF. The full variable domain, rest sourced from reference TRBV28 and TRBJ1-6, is DVKVTQSSRYLVKRTGEKVFLECVQDMDHENMFWYRQDPGLGLRLIYFSYDVKMKEKGDIPEGYSVSREKKERFSLILESASTNQTSMYLCASSYRTRNNSPLHFGNGTRLTVT.

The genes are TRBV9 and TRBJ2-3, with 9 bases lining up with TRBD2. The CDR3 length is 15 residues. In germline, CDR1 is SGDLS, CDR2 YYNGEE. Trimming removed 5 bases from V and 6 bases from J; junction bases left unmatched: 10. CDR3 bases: TGTGCCAGCAGTGCCAACCTAGCGGGGATGGATACGCAGTATTTT. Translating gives CASSANLAGMDTQYF.

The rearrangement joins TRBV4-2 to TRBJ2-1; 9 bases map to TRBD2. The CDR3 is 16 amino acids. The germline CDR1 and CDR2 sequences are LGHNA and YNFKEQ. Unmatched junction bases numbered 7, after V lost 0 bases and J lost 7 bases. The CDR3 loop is CASSQDLAGVLNEQFF. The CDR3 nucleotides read TGTGCCAGCAGCCAAGATTTAGCGGGGGTACTTAATGAGCAGTTCTTC.

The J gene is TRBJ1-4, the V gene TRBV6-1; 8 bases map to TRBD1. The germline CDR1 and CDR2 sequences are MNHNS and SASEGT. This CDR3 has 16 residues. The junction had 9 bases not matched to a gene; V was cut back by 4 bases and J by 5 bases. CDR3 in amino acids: CASSGQNRGRNEKLFF. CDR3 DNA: TGTGCCAGCAGTGGACAAAACAGGGGGAGGAATGAAAAACTGTTTTTT.

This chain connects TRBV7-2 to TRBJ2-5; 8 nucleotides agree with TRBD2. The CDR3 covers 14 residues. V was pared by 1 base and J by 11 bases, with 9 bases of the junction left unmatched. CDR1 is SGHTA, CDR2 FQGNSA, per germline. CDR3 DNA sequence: TGTGCCAGCAGCTTAGACCCAGGCGGGGGGCCTCAGTACTTC. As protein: CASSLDPGGGPQYF.

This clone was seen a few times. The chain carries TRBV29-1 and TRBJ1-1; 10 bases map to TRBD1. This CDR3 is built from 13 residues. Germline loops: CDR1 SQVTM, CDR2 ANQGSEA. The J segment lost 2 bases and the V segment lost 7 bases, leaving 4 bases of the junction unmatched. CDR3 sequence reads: CSGRQGANTEAFF. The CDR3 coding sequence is TGCAGCGGCCGACAGGGGGCTAACACTGAAGCTTTCTTT.

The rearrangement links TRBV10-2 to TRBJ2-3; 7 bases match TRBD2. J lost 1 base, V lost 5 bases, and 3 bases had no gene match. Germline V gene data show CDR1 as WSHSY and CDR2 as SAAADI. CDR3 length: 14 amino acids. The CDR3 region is CASSLAGRTDTQYF. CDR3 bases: TGCGCCAGCAGTTTAGCGGGCCGCACAGATACGCAGTATTTT.

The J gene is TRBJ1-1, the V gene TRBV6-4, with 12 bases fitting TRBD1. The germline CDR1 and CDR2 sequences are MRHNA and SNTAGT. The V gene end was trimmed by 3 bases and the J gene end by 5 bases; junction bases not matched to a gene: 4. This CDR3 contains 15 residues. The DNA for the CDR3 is TGTGCCAGCAGTGAAGGGACAGGGGGCGCTACTGAAGCTTTCTTT. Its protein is CASSEGTGGATEAFF.

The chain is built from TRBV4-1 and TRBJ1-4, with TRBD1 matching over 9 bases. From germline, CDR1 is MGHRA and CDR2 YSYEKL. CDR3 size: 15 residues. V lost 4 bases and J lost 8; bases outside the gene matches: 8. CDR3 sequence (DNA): TGCGCCAGCAGCCCCGGACAGGGGCTATTAGAAAAACTGTTTTTT. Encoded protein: CASSPGQGLLEKLFF.

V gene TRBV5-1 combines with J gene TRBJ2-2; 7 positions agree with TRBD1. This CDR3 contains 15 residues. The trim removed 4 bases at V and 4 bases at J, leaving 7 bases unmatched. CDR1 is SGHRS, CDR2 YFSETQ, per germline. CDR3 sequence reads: CASSPVQGSTGELFF. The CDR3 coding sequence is TGCGCCAGCAGCCCCGTACAGGGGAGCACCGGGGAGCTGTTTTTT.

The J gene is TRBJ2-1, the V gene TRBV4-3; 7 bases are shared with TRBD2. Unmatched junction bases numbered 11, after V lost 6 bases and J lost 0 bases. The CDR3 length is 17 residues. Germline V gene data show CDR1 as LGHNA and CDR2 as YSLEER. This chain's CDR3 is CASSRGTTSSSYNEQFF. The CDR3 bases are TGCGCCAGCAGTCGAGGGACTACCTCGAGCTCCTACAATGAGCAGTTCTTC.

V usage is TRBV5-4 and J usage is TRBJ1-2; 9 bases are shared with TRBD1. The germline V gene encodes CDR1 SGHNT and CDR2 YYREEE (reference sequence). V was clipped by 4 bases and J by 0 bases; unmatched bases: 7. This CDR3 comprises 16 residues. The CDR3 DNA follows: TGTGCCAGCAGCCCCGGACAGGGGCGAGCTAACTATGGCTACACCTTC. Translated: CASSPGQGRANYGYTF. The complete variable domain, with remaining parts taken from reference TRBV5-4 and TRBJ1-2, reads ETGVTQSPTHLIKTRGQQVTLRCSSQSGHNTVSWYQQALGQGPQFIFQYYREEENGRGNFPPRFSGLQFPNYSSELNVNALELDDSALYLCASSPGQGRANYGYTFGSGTRLTVV.

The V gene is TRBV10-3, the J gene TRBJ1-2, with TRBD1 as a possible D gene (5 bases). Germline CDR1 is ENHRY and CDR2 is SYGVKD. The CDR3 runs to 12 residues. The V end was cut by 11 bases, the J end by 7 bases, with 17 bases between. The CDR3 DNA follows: TGTGCCCCAAGACAGCAGTTACGTGGCTACACCTTC. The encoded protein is CAPRQQLRGYTF.